This entry concerns a single T cell receptor (beta chain). Its target is unknown. Germline V gene sequence: CDR1 SQVTM, CDR2 ANQGSEA. The V segment lost 5 bases and the J segment 6 bases; nucleotides outside the gene matches: 7. The CDR3 runs 13 residues. This sample is drawn from a study of siplizumab effects on memory and regulatory T cells. The study's findings and limits: Few alloreactive clones mapped to unstimulated subsets.

The protocol was immunoSEQ multiplex PCR, while the TCRdb copy is restricted to in-frame clones and leaves out a portion. The table includes 94,000 or so clones, over 95% detected once. What was sequenced was naive CD4+ T cells sorted from blood. This TCR was recovered from a human donor in good health. V is TRBV29-1 and J is TRBJ1-3; TRBD1 aligns across 7 bases. In nucleotides, the CDR3 is TGCAGCGTTTTACAGGGGCTCCCAAACACCATATATTTT. Its protein product is CSVLQGLPNTIYF.